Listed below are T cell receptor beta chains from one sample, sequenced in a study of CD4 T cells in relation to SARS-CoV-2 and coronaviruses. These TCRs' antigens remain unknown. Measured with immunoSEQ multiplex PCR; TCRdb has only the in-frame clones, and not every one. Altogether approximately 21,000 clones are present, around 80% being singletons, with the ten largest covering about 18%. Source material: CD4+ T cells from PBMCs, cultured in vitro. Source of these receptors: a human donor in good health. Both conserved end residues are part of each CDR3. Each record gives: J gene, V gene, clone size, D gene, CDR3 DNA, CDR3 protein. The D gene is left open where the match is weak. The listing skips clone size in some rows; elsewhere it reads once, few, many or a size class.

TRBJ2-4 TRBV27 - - TGTGCCAGCAGTATGAGGGGGGGCCGGGCTGGCAAAAACATTCAGTACTTC CASSMRGGRAGKNIQYF
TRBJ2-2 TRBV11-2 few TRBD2 TGTGCCAGCAGCCTTAGCGGGAGACGAACCGGGGAGCTGTTTTTT CASSLSGRRTGELFF
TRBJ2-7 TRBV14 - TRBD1 TGTGCCAGCAGCTCATGGGACAGGGGGATGTACGAGCAGTACTTC CASSSWDRGMYEQYF
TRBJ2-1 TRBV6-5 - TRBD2 TGTGCCAGCAGTTCCGGGACTAGCAGTGAGCAGTTCTTC CASSSGTSSEQFF
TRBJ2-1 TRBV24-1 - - TGTGCCACCAGTCCTTTAGGGGATGAGCAGTTCTTC CATSPLGDEQFF
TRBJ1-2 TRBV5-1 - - TGCGCCAGCAGCCGGGACGGCTATGGCTACACCTTC CASSRDGYGYTF
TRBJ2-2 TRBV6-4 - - TGTGCCAGCAGTGACTCGGACACCGGGGAGCTGTTTTTT CASSDSDTGELFF
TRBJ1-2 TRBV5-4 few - TGTGCCAGCAGCTTGGCAACAGGTCGGGACTATGGCTACACCTTC CASSLATGRDYGYTF
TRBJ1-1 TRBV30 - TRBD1 TGTGCCTGGACTAAACTTACAGGGGGCACTGAAGCTTTCTTT CAWTKLTGGTEAFF
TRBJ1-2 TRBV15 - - TGTGCCACCGACGTCTATGGCTACACCTTC CATDVYGYTF
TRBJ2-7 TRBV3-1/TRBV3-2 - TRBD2 TGTGCCAGCAGAGATAGCGGGCTCTCCTACGAGCAGTACTTC CASRDSGLSYEQYF
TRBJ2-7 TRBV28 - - TGTGCCAGCCGTTCGGGTGGAGGGGGCTCCTACGAGCAGTACTTC CASRSGGGGSYEQYF
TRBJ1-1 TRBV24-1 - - TGTGCCACCAGTGAAGAGGTAACCATCGACACTGAAGCTTTCTTT CATSEEVTIDTEAFF
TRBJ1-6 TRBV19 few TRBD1 TGTGCCAGTAGAGGACAGGACTCCTCCTATAATTCACCCCTCCACTTT CASRGQDSSYNSPLHF
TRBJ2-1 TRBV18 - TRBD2 TGTGCCAGCTCACCACGAGCGGGAGTTTTGGGTGAGCAGTTCTTC CASSPRAGVLGEQFF
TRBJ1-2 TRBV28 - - TGTGCCAGCAGTTCGGACTTGGGTGGGGACTATGGCTACACCTTC CASSSDLGGDYGYTF
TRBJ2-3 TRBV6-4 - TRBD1 TGTGCCAGCAGTGCCACCTGGACAGGGCGAGCAGATACGCAGTATTTT CASSATWTGRADTQYF
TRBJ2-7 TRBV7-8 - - TGTGCCAGCAGCTTAGGGTCAGGGGCCGAGCAGTACTTC CASSLGSGAEQYF
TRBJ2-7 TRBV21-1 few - TGTGCCAGCAGCAAGAAACCCCCAGCGGAAGCCTACGAGCAGTACTTC CASSKKPPAEAYEQYF
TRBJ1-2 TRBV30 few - TGTGCCTGGAGTAGGGGTCAGGGCTACACCTTC CAWSRGQGYTF
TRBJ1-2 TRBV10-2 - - TGCGCCAGCAGTGCGGGGGGGATGGATGGCTACACCTTC CASSAGGMDGYTF
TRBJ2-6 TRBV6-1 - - TGTGCCAGCAGTGAAGCGGGGTTCGGGGCCAACGTCCTGACTTTC CASSEAGFGANVLTF
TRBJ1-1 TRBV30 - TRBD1 TGTGCCTGGAGTGCAGGGACAGGGGACACTGAAGCTTTCTTT CAWSAGTGDTEAFF
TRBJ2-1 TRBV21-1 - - TGTGCCAGCAGCAAATTTAAGAGCGTGGCGGGAGGGTACAATGAGCAGTTCTTC CASSKFKSVAGGYNEQFF
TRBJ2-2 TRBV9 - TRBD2 TGTGCCAGCAGCGTAGGGGGGGAGGGCCGTCCCGGGGAGCTGTTTTTT CASSVGGEGRPGELFF
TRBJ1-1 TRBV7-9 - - TGTGCCAGCAGCCCCCCGAGCGGCACTGAAGCTTTCTTT CASSPPSGTEAFF
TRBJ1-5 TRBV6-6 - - TGTGCCAGCAGTCTGGACGGGGGGTATCAGCCCCAGCATTTT CASSLDGGYQPQHF